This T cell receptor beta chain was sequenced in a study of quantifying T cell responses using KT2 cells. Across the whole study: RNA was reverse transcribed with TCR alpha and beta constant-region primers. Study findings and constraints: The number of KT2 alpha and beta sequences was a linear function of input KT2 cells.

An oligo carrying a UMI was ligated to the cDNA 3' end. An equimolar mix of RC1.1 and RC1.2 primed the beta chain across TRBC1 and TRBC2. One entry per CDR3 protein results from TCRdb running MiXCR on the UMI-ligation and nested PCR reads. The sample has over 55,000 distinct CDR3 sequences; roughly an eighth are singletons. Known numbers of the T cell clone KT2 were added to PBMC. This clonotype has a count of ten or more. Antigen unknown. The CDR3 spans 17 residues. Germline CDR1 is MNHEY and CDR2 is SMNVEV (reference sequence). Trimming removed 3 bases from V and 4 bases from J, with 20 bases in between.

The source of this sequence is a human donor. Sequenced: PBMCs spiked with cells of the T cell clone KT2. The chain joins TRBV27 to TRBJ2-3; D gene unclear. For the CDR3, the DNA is TGTGCCAGCAGTTTTGGTCTGGAGCCTACTTGGGCAGATACGCAGTATTTT. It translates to CASSFGLEPTWADTQYF.